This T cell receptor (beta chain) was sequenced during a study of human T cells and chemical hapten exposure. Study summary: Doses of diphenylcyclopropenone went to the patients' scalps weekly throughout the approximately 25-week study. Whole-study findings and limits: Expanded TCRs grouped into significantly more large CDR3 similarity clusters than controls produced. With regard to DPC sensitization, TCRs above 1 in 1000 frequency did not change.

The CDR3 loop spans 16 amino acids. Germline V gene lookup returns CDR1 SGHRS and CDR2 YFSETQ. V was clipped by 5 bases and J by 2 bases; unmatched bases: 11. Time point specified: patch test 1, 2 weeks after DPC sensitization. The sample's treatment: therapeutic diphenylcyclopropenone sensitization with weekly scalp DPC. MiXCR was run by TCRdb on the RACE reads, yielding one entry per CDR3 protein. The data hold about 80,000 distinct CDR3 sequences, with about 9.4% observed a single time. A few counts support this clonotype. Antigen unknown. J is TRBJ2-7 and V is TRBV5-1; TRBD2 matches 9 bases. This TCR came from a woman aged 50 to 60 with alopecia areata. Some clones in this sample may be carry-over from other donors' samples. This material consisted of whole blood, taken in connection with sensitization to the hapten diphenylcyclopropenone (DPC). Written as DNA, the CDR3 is TGCGCCAGCAGTTTGACCCCTAGCGGGGCCGCCTACGAGCAGTACTTC. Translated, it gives CASSLTPSGAAYEQYF.